Listed below are T cell receptor beta chains from one sample, sequenced in a study of OX40 agonist ivuxolimab in advanced cancers. Libraries were prepared by immunoSEQ multiplex PCR; TCRdb keeps only in-frame clonotypes and omits some of them. The table has about 17,000 clones, around four fifths seen once. The material sequenced was CD4+ or CD8+ T cells sorted from blood, taken in a trial of the OX40 agonist ivuxolimab. These receptors were obtained from an adult with an advanced solid tumor such as melanoma, head and neck, liver or kidney cancer. The CDR3 runs from the conserved cysteine through the conserved F or W. D genes are given only for firm matches. Clone size is stated in some rows and not others, as once, few, many or a class when expanded.

d_gene | j_gene | abundance | v_gene | CDR3aa | CDR3nt
TRBD1 | TRBJ2-1 | - | TRBV5-8 | CASSFDPRTGFYNEQFF | TGTGCCAGCAGCTTTGACCCTCGGACAGGGTTTTACAATGAGCAGTTCTTC
- | TRBJ2-1 | - | TRBV11-2 | CASSSFDSGRNFNEQFF | TGTGCCAGCAGCTCCTTTGATTCTGGCCGTAACTTCAATGAGCAGTTCTTC
- | TRBJ1-2 | few | TRBV4-1 | CASSQVGAGTGYTF | TGCGCCAGCAGCCAAGTAGGAGCCGGGACCGGCTACACCTTC
TRBD1 | TRBJ2-7 | - | TRBV27 | CASSLSPGTGDHEQYF | TGTGCCAGCAGTTTATCCCCTGGGACAGGGGACCACGAGCAGTACTTC
- | TRBJ2-7 | - | TRBV27 | CASSLSARGAYEQYF | TGTGCCAGCAGTTTATCGGCCAGGGGGGCCTACGAGCAGTACTTC
- | TRBJ2-1 | - | TRBV29-1 | CSVEDPAGLHYNEQFF | TGCAGCGTTGAAGATCCGGCGGGGCTACACTACAATGAGCAGTTCTTC
TRBD1 | TRBJ1-1 | - | TRBV7-6 | CASSLGGQGGTEAFF | TGTGCCAGCAGCTTAGGAGGACAGGGGGGGACTGAAGCTTTCTTT
- | TRBJ2-1 | - | TRBV9 | CASSVGGRSSYNEQFF | TGTGCCAGCAGCGTAGGGGGGAGGAGCTCCTACAATGAGCAGTTCTTC
TRBD1 | TRBJ2-1 | - | TRBV5-8 | CASSLEQGYNEQFF | TGTGCCAGCAGCTTGGAACAGGGGTACAATGAGCAGTTCTTC
- | TRBJ1-1 | - | TRBV10-3 | CAISEGSLGLNTEAFF | TGTGCCATCAGTGAAGGCAGTTTGGGGCTGAACACTGAAGCTTTCTTT
- | TRBJ1-2 | once | TRBV27 | CASSPLGLYGYTF | TGTGCCAGCAGCCCCCTTGGCCTATATGGCTACACCTTC
TRBD1 | TRBJ1-1 | - | TRBV5-6 | CASSPGQDMNTEAFF | TGTGCCAGCAGCCCTGGACAGGACATGAACACTGAAGCTTTCTTT
- | TRBJ2-7 | - | TRBV12-2 | CASRPTRNF | TGTGCAAGTCGCCCAACTCGGAACTTC
- | TRBJ2-1 | - | TRBV7-8 | CASSLVGGPINEQFF | TGTGCCAGCAGCTTAGTAGGAGGGCCCATTAATGAGCAGTTCTTC
TRBD2 | TRBJ2-7 | - | TRBV5-6 | CASSRGTSGTYEQYF | TGTGCCAGCAGCCGCGGGACTAGCGGGACCTACGAGCAGTACTTC
- | TRBJ1-4 | - | TRBV2 | CASTRAGEKLFF | TGTGCCAGCACCAGGGCGGGTGAAAAACTGTTTTTT
- | TRBJ2-7 | - | TRBV7-2 | CASSLSRDMVYEQYF | TGTGCCAGCAGCTTATCCCGGGACATGGTCTACGAGCAGTACTTC
- | TRBJ2-7 | - | TRBV28 | CASSLKGGEQYF | TGTGCCAGCAGTTTAAAAGGGGGCGAGCAGTACTTC
- | TRBJ2-1 | - | TRBV10-3 | CANRVELTDEQFF | TGTGCCAACCGAGTCGAACTGACGGATGAGCAGTTCTTC
- | TRBJ2-2 | once | TRBV11-2 | CASSGQGGELFF | TGTGCCAGCAGTGGGCAGGGAGGGGAGCTGTTTTTT
- | TRBJ2-7 | - | TRBV7-6 | CASSLAGLEQYF | TGTGCCAGCAGCTTAGCCGGGCTCGAGCAGTACTTC
- | TRBJ2-3 | - | TRBV27 | CASSLGGGLSTDTQYF | TGTGCCAGCAGTTTAGGGGGCGGGTTAAGCACAGATACGCAGTATTTT
- | TRBJ2-1 | - | TRBV6-6 | CASRPLDYNEQFF | TGTGCCAGCAGGCCTCTAGATTACAATGAGCAGTTCTTC
TRBD2 | TRBJ2-1 | - | TRBV9 | CASSVATSGAYNEQFF | TGTGCCAGCAGCGTAGCGACTAGCGGCGCCTACAATGAGCAGTTCTTC
- | TRBJ2-7 | once | TRBV27 | CASRTSYEQYF | TGTGCCAGCAGGACTAGCTACGAGCAGTACTTC
- | TRBJ1-2 | - | TRBV6-1 | CASSEAHSVAGNYGYTF | TGTGCCAGCAGTGAAGCTCACTCGGTGGCAGGGAACTATGGCTACACCTTC
- | TRBJ2-7 | - | TRBV28 | CASSLFADYEQYF | TGTGCCAGCAGTTTATTTGCCGATTACGAGCAGTACTTC
- | TRBJ1-4 | few | TRBV11-2 | CASSFAGYDEKLFF | TGTGCCAGCAGCTTCGCAGGCTACGATGAAAAACTGTTTTTT
TRBD2 | TRBJ2-7 | - | TRBV7-9 | CASSPGVAGVREQYF | TGTGCCAGCAGCCCGGGGGTAGCGGGAGTGCGGGAGCAGTACTTC
TRBD1 | TRBJ1-2 | - | TRBV7-6 | CASSLLGIDRGDGYTF | TGTGCCAGCAGCTTATTGGGCATCGACAGGGGGGATGGCTACACCTTC
TRBD1 | TRBJ1-1 | - | TRBV7-8 | CASSLARQGTEAFF | TGTGCCAGCAGCTTAGCGAGACAGGGCACTGAAGCTTTCTTT
- | TRBJ2-5 | - | TRBV6-5 | CASSFTPGIQETQYF | TGTGCCAGCAGTTTTACCCCAGGGATTCAAGAGACCCAGTACTTC
TRBD1 | TRBJ2-1 | - | TRBV27 | CASRPTGVNEQFF | TGTGCCAGCAGACCAACAGGGGTGAATGAGCAGTTCTTC
TRBD2 | TRBJ2-3 | - | TRBV28 | CASSLWEREREPTDTQYF | TGTGCCAGCAGTTTATGGGAACGGGAGCGGGAGCCCACAGATACGCAGTATTTT
TRBD1 | TRBJ2-2 | few | TRBV18 | CASSADRGDTGELFF | TGTGCCAGCTCAGCCGACAGGGGGGACACCGGGGAGCTGTTTTTT
- | TRBJ2-2 | - | TRBV6-5 | CASTPQQGGTGELFF | TGTGCCAGCACCCCCCAGCAGGGGGGCACCGGGGAGCTGTTTTTT
- | TRBJ1-1 | - | TRBV5-6 | CASSLGYGGGTEAFF | TGTGCCAGCAGCTTGGGGTATGGGGGTGGCACTGAAGCTTTCTTT